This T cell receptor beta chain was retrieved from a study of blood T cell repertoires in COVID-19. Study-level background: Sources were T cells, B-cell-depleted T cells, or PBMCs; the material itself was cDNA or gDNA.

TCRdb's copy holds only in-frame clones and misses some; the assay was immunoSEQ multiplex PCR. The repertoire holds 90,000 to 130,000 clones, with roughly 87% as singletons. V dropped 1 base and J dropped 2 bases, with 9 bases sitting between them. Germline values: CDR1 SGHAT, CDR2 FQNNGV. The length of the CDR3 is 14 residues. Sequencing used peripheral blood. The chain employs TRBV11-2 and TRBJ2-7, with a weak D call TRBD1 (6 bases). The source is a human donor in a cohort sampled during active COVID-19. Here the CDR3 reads CASSLGQAPYEQYF. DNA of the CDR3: TGTGCCAGCAGCTTAGGACAGGCCCCCTACGAGCAGTACTTC.